The rows below give T cell receptor beta chains drawn from one sample of a study of shared clonotypes between healthy human individuals. Only in-frame clones appear in the TCRdb table, and some are missing; sequencing was by immunoSEQ multiplex PCR. The sample holds around 2,000,000 clones, about 93% seen once. The material sequenced was naive CD8+ T cells from PBMCs. These receptor sequences come from a man younger than 35 in good health. Some clones in this sample may be carry-over from other donors' samples. Each CDR3 is given with its conserved first and last residue. The order of the fields is D gene, V gene, CDR3 length, J gene, clone size, CDR3 protein, CDR3 DNA. A D gene is named only where the DNA matches it firmly. Size tells how often a clone was seen (once, few, many) or the class of an expanded clone, and some rows leave it out.

-	TRBV6-5	15	TRBJ2-7	-	CASSYSVSKVAEQYF	TGTGCCAGCAGTTACTCAGTCTCCAAGGTTGCCGAGCAGTACTTC
TRBD2	TRBV18	16	TRBJ2-5	-	CASSPSGTSGQETQYF	TGTGCCAGCTCACCAAGTGGGACTAGCGGCCAAGAGACCCAGTACTTC
-	TRBV12-5	12	TRBJ1-3	-	CASGFGVSDIYF	TGTGCTAGTGGTTTTGGGGTTAGCGACATATATTTT
-	TRBV19	11	TRBJ2-7	once	CASSIDSEQYF	TGTGCCAGTAGTATTGACAGCGAGCAGTACTTC
TRBD2	TRBV6-5	16	TRBJ2-1	-	CASSYSVGGRGDEQFF	TGTGCCAGCAGTTACTCGGTGGGTGGGAGGGGAGATGAGCAGTTCTTC
-	TRBV25-1	13	TRBJ2-5	once	CASSGTGQETQYF	TGTGCCAGCAGTGGAACAGGGCAAGAGACCCAGTACTTC
-	TRBV5-4	13	TRBJ1-1	-	CASSGGGGTEAFF	TGTGCCAGCAGCGGCGGGGGGGGCACTGAAGCTTTCTTT
TRBD1	TRBV7-9	14	TRBJ1-1	-	CASSSTGLYTEAFF	TGTGCCAGCAGCTCGACAGGGTTGTACACTGAAGCTTTCTTT
-	TRBV5-4	14	TRBJ1-2	-	CASSLAAGNYGYTF	TGTGCCAGCAGCTTGGCCGCGGGAAACTATGGCTACACCTTC
-	TRBV6-5	13	TRBJ1-1	-	CASSRALNTEAFF	TGTGCCAGCAGTCGGGCTCTGAACACTGAAGCTTTCTTT
TRBD1	TRBV27	15	TRBJ2-7	-	CASSPFGTGAYEQYF	TGTGCCAGCAGCCCTTTTGGGACAGGGGCCTACGAGCAGTACTTC
-	TRBV9	18	TRBJ2-6	-	CASSVPRGKDSGANVLTF	TGTGCCAGCAGCGTCCCAAGGGGGAAGGACTCTGGGGCCAACGTCCTGACTTTC
-	TRBV7-2	13	TRBJ2-3	once	CASSSGQADTQYF	TGTGCCAGCAGCTCAGGGCAGGCAGATACGCAGTATTTT
-	TRBV4-3	15	TRBJ2-1	-	CASSQDGRAGDEQFF	TGCGCCAGCAGCCAAGACGGTCGGGCAGGGGATGAGCAGTTCTTC
-	TRBV4-1	14	TRBJ2-5	-	CASSPGTFVETQYF	TGCGCCAGCAGCCCCGGGACTTTCGTGGAGACCCAGTACTTC
-	TRBV7-3	15	TRBJ2-1	few	CASSLVGGAYNEQFF	TGTGCCAGCAGCTTAGTTGGCGGGGCCTACAATGAGCAGTTCTTC
-	TRBV5-4	14	TRBJ1-1	-	CASSLEGRNTEAFF	TGTGCCAGCAGCTTGGAGGGCCGGAACACTGAAGCTTTCTTT
-	TRBV7-9	14	TRBJ2-7	-	CASSLHDTPYEQYF	TGTGCCAGCAGCTTACATGACACCCCCTACGAGCAGTACTTC
-	TRBV15	17	TRBJ2-1	-	CATSRDRGRAANNEQFF	TGTGCCACCAGCAGAGATCGGGGTCGGGCAGCCAACAATGAGCAGTTCTTC
TRBD1	TRBV29-1	14	TRBJ1-2	-	CSASHRGPNYGYTF	TGCAGCGCCAGTCACAGGGGACCTAACTATGGCTACACCTTC
-	TRBV7-9	15	TRBJ2-3	-	CASSEVGQSTDTQYF	TGTGCCAGCAGCGAAGTCGGACAGAGCACAGATACGCAGTATTTT
TRBD1	TRBV2	15	TRBJ2-7	-	CASSGFRGRSYEQYF	TGTGCCAGCAGTGGGTTCAGGGGGCGATCCTACGAGCAGTACTTC
-	TRBV4-2	15	TRBJ1-2	-	CASSQRTGPLYGYTF	TGTGCCAGCAGCCAACGAACAGGGCCTCTCTATGGCTACACCTTC
TRBD1	TRBV27	13	TRBJ2-7	-	CASSLDRVREQYF	TGTGCCAGCAGTCTTGACAGGGTGAGGGAGCAGTACTTC
-	TRBV21-1	16	TRBJ1-5	once	CASSKGGQGVAQPQHF	TGTGCCAGCAGCAAAGGGGGGCAGGGTGTCGCTCAGCCCCAGCATTTT
-	TRBV7-9	15	TRBJ2-6	-	CASSSPGGGANVLTF	TGTGCCAGCAGCTCCCCCGGTGGGGGGGCCAACGTCCTGACTTTC
-	TRBV4-2	14	TRBJ2-7	-	CASSQDPGIGEQYF	TGTGCCAGCAGCCAAGACCCAGGGATCGGGGAGCAGTACTTC
-	TRBV6-6	12	TRBJ1-4	-	CASSENNEKLFF	TGTGCCAGCAGTGAGAATAATGAAAAACTGTTTTTT
TRBD1	TRBV7-9	17	TRBJ2-6	-	CASSPPGQHSGANVLTF	TGTGCCAGCAGCCCACCGGGACAGCACTCTGGGGCCAACGTCCTGACTTTC
-	TRBV4-1	14	TRBJ2-7	-	CASSQAGTTYEQYF	TGCGCCAGCAGCCAGGCCGGGACGACGTACGAGCAGTACTTC
TRBD2	TRBV15	17	TRBJ2-2	-	CATSPRGSGRNTGELFF	TGTGCCACCAGCCCCCGAGGTAGCGGGAGGAACACCGGGGAGCTGTTTTTT
TRBD2	TRBV6-1	15	TRBJ2-7	-	CASREIAGGPSEQYF	TGTGCCAGCAGGGAAATAGCGGGAGGGCCATCCGAGCAGTACTTC
TRBD1	TRBV25-1	15	TRBJ2-7	-	CASTRGGQGSYEQYF	TGTGCCAGCACCCGGGGGGGACAGGGGTCCTACGAGCAGTACTTC
-	TRBV28	14	TRBJ1-1	-	CASRGDALNTEAFF	TGTGCCAGCAGGGGGGACGCCCTAAACACTGAAGCTTTCTTT
TRBD1	TRBV5-1	15	TRBJ1-1	-	CASSLDRGINTEAFF	TGCGCCAGCAGCTTGGACAGGGGAATTAACACTGAAGCTTTCTTT
-	TRBV6-4	14	TRBJ1-5	-	CASSDRGNGQPQHF	TGTGCCAGCAGTGACAGGGGTAACGGTCAGCCCCAGCATTTT
TRBD2	TRBV30	14	TRBJ2-7	-	CAWNGSGSCGEQYF	TGTGCCTGGAATGGTAGCGGGAGCTGCGGGGAGCAGTACTTC
-	TRBV27	17	TRBJ2-7	-	CASGSPRREGLAYEQYF	TGTGCCAGCGGATCCCCCCGCCGGGAAGGGCTTGCCTACGAGCAGTACTTC
TRBD2	TRBV15	14	TRBJ2-7	-	CATSPSGLLLEQYF	TGTGCCACCAGTCCTAGCGGGCTTCTCCTCGAGCAGTACTTC
-	TRBV6-5	14	TRBJ1-4	once	CASTKRNLNEKLFF	TGTGCCAGCACCAAGCGGAACCTTAATGAAAAACTGTTTTTT
-	TRBV9	12	TRBJ2-7	-	CASSLRHGEQYF	TGTGCCAGCAGCCTCCGACACGGGGAGCAGTACTTC